This T cell receptor beta chain stems from a study of blood T cell repertoires in COVID-19. Study overall: Collection of acute and convalescent COVID-19 samples took place in the United States, Italy and Spain. The analysed material was cDNA or gDNA that came from T cells, B-cell-depleted T cells, or PBMCs.

Trimming took 5 bases from V and 5 from J; bases not matched to a gene: 6. Per germline, CDR1 LNHDA and CDR2 SQIVND (reference sequence). This CDR3 comprises 15 residues. TCRdb's table, derived via immunoSEQ multiplex PCR, lists solely in-frame clones and lacks some. The sample lists fewer than 300,000 clones; about four fifths were seen once. Sequencing was done on a sample of peripheral blood. The chain recombines TRBV19 with TRBJ2-1; 10 nucleotides align to TRBD2. The TCR comes from a person aged 70 to 85 with COVID-19, enrolled during active disease. The CDR3 region has the DNA TGTGCCAGTAGTGTCGAGCGGGGGGGCCACAATGAGCAGTTCTTC. Translating gives CASSVERGGHNEQFF.